Below, 12 T cell receptor beta chains from the same sample are listed, as sequenced in a study of vaccination effects on CD4 cells after COVID-19. Sequencing was performed with immunoSEQ multiplex PCR; in TCRdb, only in-frame clones are kept and a portion is missing. The top ten hold about 15% of the sample, which has 17,000 or so clones, roughly 72% seen once. No antigen has been assigned to these receptors. Before sequencing took place, the ViraFEST assay used viral peptide pools to expand antigen-specific CD4+ T cells. Around day 10 of culture, CD4+ T cells were separated out. PCR-confirmed SARS-CoV-2 infection occurred in the person between March and December 2020. The specimen was CD4+ T cells from PBMCs cultured with SARS-CoV-2 spike peptides, collected before COVID-19 vaccination. These receptors were taken from a human donor who had a prior SARS-CoV-2 infection.

The chain couples TRBV30 to TRBJ1-6, with TRBD1 identical over 7 bases. The germline V gene has CDR1 GTSNPN and CDR2 SVGIG (reference sequence). This CDR3 is built from 14 residues. V trimming: 5 bases; J trimming: 8 bases; junction bases outside the gene matches: 9. CDR3: CAWGRTGVDSPLHF. The CDR3 nucleotides read TGTGCCTGGGGACGAACAGGGGTGGATTCACCCCTCCACTTT.

As DNA, the CDR3 is TGTGCCAGCAGCATATCAAATTTCCGGGAAGCAACACCCTACGAGCAGTACTTC. It encodes CASSISNFREATPYEQYF. V and J are TRBV9 and TRBJ2-7; tentative D call: TRBD2 (5 bases). Trimming shortened V by 4 bases and J by 2 bases, and 25 bases separated the two germline ends. Germline CDR1 reads SGDLS; CDR2 reads YYNGEE. The CDR3 loop spans 18 amino acids.

V usage is TRBV6-5 and J usage is TRBJ1-1; D is uncertain. Germline V gives CDR1 MNHEY, CDR2 SVGAGI. Deletions cut 8 bases from V and 11 bases from J, with 21 bases between. The CDR3 length is 13 residues. The CDR3 sequence is CASHWSGSGRAFF. Written as DNA, the CDR3 is TGTGCCAGCCATTGGTCGGGCAGCGGGAGGGCTTTCTTT.

Only one count was recorded for this clone. The chain uses TRBV24-1 and TRBJ2-3; maybe TRBD2 (6 bases). This CDR3 region has 20 residues. Germline V gene sequence: CDR1 KGHDR, CDR2 SFDVKD. V was shortened by 1 base and J by 6 bases, with 28 bases between the two germline ends. The CDR3 region has the DNA TGTGCCACCAGTGATTTTTGGCGTTTTGAGAGGCGGGGTGGGTCGGATACGCAGTATTTT. It encodes CATSDFWRFERRGGSDTQYF.

The J gene is TRBJ2-5, the V gene TRBV7-9; D remains ambiguous. Trimming took 5 bases from V and 4 from J, leaving 20 bases between them. This CDR3 region has 16 residues. CDR1 SEHNR and CDR2 FQNEAQ come from the germline V gene (reference sequence). This CDR3 is CASSPPYGPFVETQYF. The CDR3 coding sequence is TGTGCCAGCAGCCCTCCTTACGGGCCTTTTGTAGAGACCCAGTACTTC.

This clone was counted a few times. CDR3 coding DNA: TGCGCCAGCAGCTTGGGGGAGTACTCTGGGGCCAACGTCCTGACTTTC. As protein: CASSLGEYSGANVLTF. J is TRBJ2-6 and V is TRBV5-1; D is possibly TRBD2 (5 bases). In germline, CDR1 is SGHRS, CDR2 YFSETQ. Trimming removed 0 bases at V and 0 bases at J, with 7 bases between. CDR3 length equals 16 residues.

The V gene is TRBV18, the J gene TRBJ2-7, with 7 bases aligning to TRBD1. CDR1 KGHSH and CDR2 LQKENI come from the germline V gene. The V gene end was trimmed by 1 base and the J gene end by 2 bases; junction bases not matched to a gene: 8. CDR3 length: 16 amino acids. The CDR3 region is CASSPRGTDSTYEQYF. CDR3 in DNA: TGTGCCAGCTCACCACGTGGGACAGATTCTACCTACGAGCAGTACTTC.

The chain uses TRBV3-1 (or the pseudogene TRBV3-2) and TRBJ2-5; 11 nucleotides align to TRBD1. This CDR3 is built from 16 residues. Germline assignment: CDR1 LGHDT and CDR2 YNNKEL (reference sequence). The V segment lost 0 bases and the J segment 5 bases; nucleotides outside the gene matches: 5. This CDR3 is CASSQDPGQGGETQYF. The DNA for the CDR3 is TGTGCCAGCAGCCAAGACCCGGGACAGGGGGGGGAGACCCAGTACTTC.

The V gene is TRBV9, the J gene TRBJ2-3; TRBD2 is a possible D gene (5 bases). The CDR3 is made up of 13 amino acids. Trimming took 0 bases from V and 6 from J, leaving 8 bases between them. Germline CDR1 is SGDLS and CDR2 is YYNGEE. CDR3 in amino acids: CASSVGGWDTQYF. The CDR3 nucleotides read TGTGCCAGCAGCGTAGGCGGGTGGGATACGCAGTATTTT.

The genes are TRBV7-9 and TRBJ1-4; 9 bases match TRBD1. The CDR3 has 16 amino acids. Germline assignment: CDR1 SEHNR and CDR2 FQNEAQ (reference sequence). Trimming cost V 5 bases and J 8 bases; bases outside gene matches: 12. Written as DNA, the CDR3 is TGTGCCAGCAGCACAATTCGACAGGGGGTAGGCGAAAAACTGTTTTTT. Translated: CASSTIRQGVGEKLFF. The complete variable domain, with remaining parts taken from reference TRBV7-9 and TRBJ1-4, reads DTGVSQNPRHKITKRGQNVTFRCDPISEHNRLYWYRQTLGQGPEFLTYFQNEAQLEKSRLLSDRFSAERPKGSFSTLEIQRTEQGDSAMYLCASSTIRQGVGEKLFFGSGTQLSVL.

This clone turned up a few times. The chain is built from TRBV3-1 (or the pseudogene TRBV3-2) and TRBJ2-7; no clear D. CDR3 size: 14 residues. Trimming left V 1 base short and J 7 bases short, with 14 bases between. Germline V lookup: CDR1 LGHDT, CDR2 YNNKEL (reference sequence). CDR3 in DNA: TGTGCCAGCAGCCAAGGGGCGGCTGAGACAGAGCAGTACTTC. Its protein product is CASSQGAAETEQYF.

This chain's CDR3 is CASGLKLAGASGVYNEQFF. CDR3 in DNA: TGTGCTAGTGGTTTGAAACTAGCGGGCGCCTCGGGTGTCTACAATGAGCAGTTCTTC. The J gene is TRBJ2-1, the V gene TRBV12-5, with 9 bases matching TRBD2. Germline lookup yields CDR1 LGHNT and CDR2 FRNRAP. Trimming cost V 2 bases and J 3 bases; bases outside gene matches: 14. The CDR3 has 19 amino acids.